Below, 14 T cell receptor beta chains from the same sample are listed, as sequenced in a study of control samples from healthy donors and cancer patients (dated by TCRdb to 2020 to 2021). Receptor libraries were prepared by the immunoSEQ multiplex PCR assay. The immuneACCESS repertoire file appears here via TCRdb, limited to in-frame rearrangements. These files lack a portion of the clones; in checked studies, under half of the deficit traces to unresolved V genes, and the cause of the others is not known. The sample data list some 140,000 clones, and approximately 90% of these were observed just once. Roughly 8.7% of the sample is taken by the ten largest. The specimen was blood. The receptor source for this set is a woman aged 25 to 45 in good health.

This clone was picked up one time. CDR3 bases: TGCAGTGCTAGTCCTCCCCCGGGAGGGCCATGGGAGACCCAGTACTTC. Its translation is CSASPPPGGPWETQYF. V and J are TRBV20-1 and TRBJ2-5; 8 nucleotides align to TRBD2. This CDR3 region has 16 residues. In germline, CDR1 is DFQATT, CDR2 SNEGSKA (reference sequence). V lost 3 bases, J lost 5 bases, and 14 bases stayed unmatched.

The V call is TRBV19, the J call TRBJ1-5; D is unclear. Looked up from germline, CDR1 is LNHDA and CDR2 is SQIVND (reference sequence). The CDR3 runs to 15 residues. The germline V and J ends were trimmed by 5 bases and 2 bases, with 13 bases remaining between them. The CDR3 DNA sequence: TGTGCCAGTAGTCTACAGCCTCCTGGCAATCAGCCCCAGCATTTT. Translating gives CASSLQPPGNQPQHF.

The V call is TRBV11-2, the J call TRBJ1-1; a possible D gene is TRBD1 (6 bases). This CDR3 contains 12 residues. Germline lookup yields CDR1 SGHAT and CDR2 FQNNGV. Deletions cut 1 base from V and 10 bases from J, with 10 bases between. The DNA for the CDR3 is TGTGCCAGCAGCTTAGCTCCAGGGGCAGCTTTCTTT. Translating gives CASSLAPGAAFF.

This chain connects TRBV3-1 (or the pseudogene TRBV3-2) to TRBJ2-5; 7 bases map to TRBD1. This CDR3 contains 16 residues. With V trimmed by 1 base and J by 4 bases, 9 bases remained unmatched. Per germline, CDR1 LGHDT and CDR2 YNNKEL (reference sequence). In nucleotides, the CDR3 is TGTGCCAGCAGCCAAGGGGTAGGGGGCAGAGGAGAGACCCAGTACTTC. Translated: CASSQGVGGRGETQYF.

The rearrangement joins TRBV24-1 to TRBJ2-7; 8 nucleotides agree with TRBD2. Trimming removed 0 bases from V and 1 base from J; junction bases left unmatched: 10. CDR1 is KGHDR, CDR2 SFDVKD, per germline. The CDR3 sequence is 18 residues long. The CDR3 loop is CATSDLSPGLAGSYEQYF. CDR3 DNA sequence: TGTGCCACCAGTGATTTGTCCCCGGGGCTAGCGGGTTCCTACGAGCAGTACTTC.

The CDR3: CASSPWTGLGAGELFF. The CDR3 DNA sequence: TGTGCCAGCAGCCCTTGGACGGGGTTGGGCGCCGGGGAGCTGTTTTTT. The chain is built from TRBV14 and TRBJ2-2, with a weak D call TRBD2 (5 bases). The CDR3 covers 16 residues. The V end lost 4 bases, the J end lost 6 bases, and 18 bases lay between the germline ends. Germline V gene lookup returns CDR1 SGHDN and CDR2 FVKESK.

This clone was detected only once. The chain couples TRBV3-1 (or the pseudogene TRBV3-2) to TRBJ2-4, with D perhaps TRBD2 (5 bases). The V and J ends lost 0 bases and 9 bases respectively, with 15 bases between them. Germline lookup yields CDR1 LGHDT and CDR2 YNNKEL (reference sequence). The CDR3 sequence is 15 residues long. The CDR3 DNA reads as TGTGCCAGCAGCCAAGATGTGGCGCAGGAGGCCATTCAGTACTTC. Amino acids: CASSQDVAQEAIQYF.

This clone was counted a few times. The V and J genes are TRBV6-4 and TRBJ2-2; the match to TRBD2 covers 7 bases. Germline CDR1 reads MRHNA; CDR2 reads SNTAGT. The CDR3 spans 14 residues. V shed 2 bases, J shed 3 bases, and the junction held 0 bases outside the gene matches. CDR3 nucleotide sequence: TGTGCCAGCAGTGACGGACTAGACACCGGGGAGCTGTTTTTT. The encoded protein is CASSDGLDTGELFF.

The rearrangement joins TRBV3-1 (or the pseudogene TRBV3-2) to TRBJ2-1; 12 positions agree with TRBD2. Per germline, CDR1 LGHDT and CDR2 YNNKEL (reference sequence). This CDR3 contains 16 residues. V lost 4 bases, J lost 2 bases, and 3 bases stayed unmatched. The CDR3 spells CASSPWTSGAYNEQFF. Here the CDR3 DNA reads TGTGCCAGCAGCCCATGGACTAGCGGGGCCTACAATGAGCAGTTCTTC.

In its sample, this clone was seen once. The gene calls are TRBV3-1 (or the pseudogene TRBV3-2) and TRBJ2-1; TRBD2 agrees at 15 bases. CDR1 and CDR2 (germline): LGHDT, YNNKEL (reference sequence). The CDR3 is made up of 17 amino acids. Losses at the gene ends were 5 bases for V and 9 bases for J; bases not matched to a gene: 11. In DNA, the CDR3 is TGTGCCAGCAGCTTCCGGACTAGCGGGAGGGCCGACGGTGAGCAGTTCTTC. It is translated as CASSFRTSGRADGEQFF.

The V call is TRBV7-9, the J call TRBJ1-2; no clear D. The germline CDR1 and CDR2 sequences are SEHNR and FQNEAQ (reference sequence). The CDR3 has 17 residues. Trimming removed 1 base at V and 0 bases at J, with 15 bases between. CDR3 bases: TGTGCCAGCAGCTTAGACCCGCGGTTGAGGGCTAACTATGGCTACACCTTC. This codes for CASSLDPRLRANYGYTF.

The rearrangement joins TRBV3-1 (or the pseudogene TRBV3-2) to TRBJ2-6; D remains ambiguous. V was clipped by 0 bases and J by 0 bases, with 3 bases between them. Germline V gives CDR1 LGHDT, CDR2 YNNKEL (reference sequence). This CDR3 has 15 residues. CDR3 sequence: CASSQDYSGANVLTF. The CDR3 DNA sequence: TGTGCCAGCAGCCAAGACTACTCTGGGGCCAACGTCCTGACTTTC.

This clone was recorded only once. V usage is TRBV3-1 (or the pseudogene TRBV3-2) and J usage is TRBJ2-7, with 10 bases that match TRBD1. CDR1 is LGHDT and CDR2 is YNNKEL in the germline V gene (reference sequence). Losses at the gene ends were 0 bases for V and 2 bases for J; bases not matched to a gene: 4. CDR3 size: 16 residues. This CDR3 is CASSQDSGTGAYEQYF. CDR3 sequence (DNA): TGTGCCAGCAGCCAAGATTCCGGGACAGGGGCCTACGAGCAGTACTTC.

The rearrangement links TRBV19 to TRBJ1-3; D is possibly TRBD1 (5 bases). Looked up from germline, CDR1 is LNHDA and CDR2 is SQIVND (reference sequence). CDR3 length: 13 amino acids. V was clipped by 4 bases and J by 7 bases, with 11 bases between them. The CDR3: CASSTQGTNTIYF. The DNA of the CDR3 is TGTGCCAGTAGTACCCAGGGAACGAACACCATATATTTT.